Sequencing of this T cell receptor (beta chain) was carried out in a study of cytomegalovirus exposure and HLA in healthy donors. Study findings and constraints: Several of the most significant clusters appeared linked to common viral pathogens, based on a later analysis. The study flagged roughly 160 TCR beta chains as cytomegalovirus-associated. High sensitivity and specificity were reportedly achieved when the classifier diagnosed cytomegalovirus status.

This CDR3 comprises 12 residues. Per the germline V gene, CDR1 is SEHNR and CDR2 is FQNEAQ (reference sequence). The study ran its PCR with 60 Vbeta and 13 Jbeta primers. Data came from immunoSEQ multiplex PCR; TCRdb stores just in-frame clones and leaves some out. The sample holds 75,000 to 95,000 clones, over 65% seen once. This clone has more than one count but fewer than ten. Its specificity is unknown. An end of the junction does not agree with germline; a read error may underlie this. The sample contains more than one DNA sequence encoding this CDR3. The J gene is TRBJ2-7, the V gene TRBV7-9; D gene unclear. Specimen: PBMCs. The clonotype comes from a woman aged 40 to 50 in good health and CMV-seropositive. The CDR3 is CSSSLRNYEQYF. The CDR3 DNA sequence: TGTTCCAGCAGCTTGAGAAACTACGAGCAGTACTTC.